Given below is one T cell receptor (beta chain) in context. Its antigen is not known. Other DNA sequences in this sample translate to the same CDR3. The sample is drawn from a study of shared clonotypes between healthy human individuals. For the study at large: With ages of 18 to 49, the donors were a couple of women and a few men. General study results and limits: Non-shared clonotypes displayed generation probabilities falling below those of clonotypes present in all four donors.

The table came from immunoSEQ multiplex PCR; TCRdb's copy has only in-frame clones and leaves some out. This sample has about 870,000 clones; 85% to 95% occur once, and the top ten carry nearly 25%. Naive CD8 cells lacked CD45RO, underwent positive selection for CCR7 and left out terminally differentiated effector memory CD45RA+ cells. This CDR3 has 12 residues. Trimming stripped 4 bases from V and 9 bases from J, with 10 bases between. Germline V CDR1 and CDR2: SEHNR, FQNEAQ (reference sequence). The sequencing sample was made of naive CD8+ T cells sorted from blood. V and J are TRBV7-9 and TRBJ2-1, with D tentatively TRBD1 (5 bases). This clonotype was obtained from a man aged 30-40 years in good health. The CDR3 here is CASSSQGGEQFF. For the CDR3, the DNA is TGTGCCAGCAGCTCGCAGGGTGGTGAGCAGTTCTTC.